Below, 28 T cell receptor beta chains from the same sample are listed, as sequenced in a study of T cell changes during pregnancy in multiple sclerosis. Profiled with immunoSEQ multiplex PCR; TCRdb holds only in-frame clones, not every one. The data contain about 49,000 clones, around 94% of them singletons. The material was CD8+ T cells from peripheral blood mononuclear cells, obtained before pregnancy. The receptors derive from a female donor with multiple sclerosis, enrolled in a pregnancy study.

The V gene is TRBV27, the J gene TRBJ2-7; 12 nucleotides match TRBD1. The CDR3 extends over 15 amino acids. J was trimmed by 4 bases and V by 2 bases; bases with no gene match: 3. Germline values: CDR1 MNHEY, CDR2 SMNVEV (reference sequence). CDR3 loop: CASSLAGQGAYEQYF. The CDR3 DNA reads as TGTGCCAGCAGTTTAGCGGGACAGGGGGCTTACGAGCAGTACTTC.

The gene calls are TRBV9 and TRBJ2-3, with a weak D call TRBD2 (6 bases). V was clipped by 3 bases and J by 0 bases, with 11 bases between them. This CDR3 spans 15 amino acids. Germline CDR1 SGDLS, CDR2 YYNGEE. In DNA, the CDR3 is TGTGCCAGCAGCGATAGGACTACTAGCACAGATACGCAGTATTTT. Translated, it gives CASSDRTTSTDTQYF.

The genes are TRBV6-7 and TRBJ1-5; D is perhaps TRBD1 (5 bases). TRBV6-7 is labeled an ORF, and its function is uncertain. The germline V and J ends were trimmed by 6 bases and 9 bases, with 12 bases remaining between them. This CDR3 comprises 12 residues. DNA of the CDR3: TGTGCCAGCAGGCTCGGGGGGGGGCCCCAGCATTTT. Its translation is CASRLGGGPQHF.

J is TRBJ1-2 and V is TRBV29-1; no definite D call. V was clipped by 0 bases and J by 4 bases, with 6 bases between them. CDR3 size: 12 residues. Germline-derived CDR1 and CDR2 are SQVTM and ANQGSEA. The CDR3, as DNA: TGCAGCGTTGAAGACAGATCCTATGGCTACACCTTC. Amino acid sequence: CSVEDRSYGYTF.

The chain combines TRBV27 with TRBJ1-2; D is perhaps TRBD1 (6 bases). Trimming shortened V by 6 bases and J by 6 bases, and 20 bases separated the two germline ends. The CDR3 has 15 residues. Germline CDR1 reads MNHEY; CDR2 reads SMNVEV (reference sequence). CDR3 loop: CASSPRGGGTHGYTF. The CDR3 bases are TGTGCCAGCAGCCCCCGCGGGGGGGGCACCCATGGCTACACCTTC.

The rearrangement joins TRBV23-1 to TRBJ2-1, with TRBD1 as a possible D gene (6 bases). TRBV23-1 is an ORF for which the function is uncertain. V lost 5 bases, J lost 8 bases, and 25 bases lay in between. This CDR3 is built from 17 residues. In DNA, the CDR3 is TGCGCCAGCAGTGATGTACCGGGACAAAGGAGGTGTGATGAGCAGTTCTTC. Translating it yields CASSDVPGQRRCDEQFF.

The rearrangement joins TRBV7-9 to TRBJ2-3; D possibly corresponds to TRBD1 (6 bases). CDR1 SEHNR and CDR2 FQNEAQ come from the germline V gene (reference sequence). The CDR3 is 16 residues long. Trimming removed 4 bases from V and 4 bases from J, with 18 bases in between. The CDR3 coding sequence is TGTGCCAGCAGCTCCCCGAGGGGGAACACGGCAGATACGCAGTATTTT. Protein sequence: CASSSPRGNTADTQYF.

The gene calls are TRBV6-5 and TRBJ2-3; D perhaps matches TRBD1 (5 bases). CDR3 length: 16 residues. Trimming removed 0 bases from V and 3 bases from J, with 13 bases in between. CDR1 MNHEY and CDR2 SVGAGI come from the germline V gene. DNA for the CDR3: TGTGCCAGCAGTTACTCAGTGACAGCATCAACAGATACGCAGTATTTT. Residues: CASSYSVTASTDTQYF.

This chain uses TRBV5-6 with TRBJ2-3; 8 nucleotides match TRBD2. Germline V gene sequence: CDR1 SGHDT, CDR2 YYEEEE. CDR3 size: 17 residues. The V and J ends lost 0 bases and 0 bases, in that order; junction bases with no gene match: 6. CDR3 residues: CASSLGTSGASTDTQYF. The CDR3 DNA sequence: TGTGCCAGCAGCTTGGGTACTAGCGGAGCTAGCACAGATACGCAGTATTTT. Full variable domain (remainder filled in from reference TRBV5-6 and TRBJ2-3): DAGVTQSPTHLIKTRGQQVTLRCSPKSGHDTVSWYQQALGQGPQFIFQYYEEEERQRGNFPDRFSGHQFPNYSSELNVNALLLGDSALYLCASSLGTSGASTDTQYFGPGTRLTVL.

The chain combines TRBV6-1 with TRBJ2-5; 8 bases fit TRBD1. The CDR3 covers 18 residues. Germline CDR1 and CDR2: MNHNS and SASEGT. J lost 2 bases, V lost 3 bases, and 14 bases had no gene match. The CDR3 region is CASSDFTFGQGLQETQYF. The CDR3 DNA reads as TGTGCCAGCAGTGATTTCACGTTCGGACAGGGCCTGCAAGAGACCCAGTACTTC.

Here the CDR3 reads CASSSPALGLNYGYTF. CDR3 in DNA: TGTGCCAGCAGCTCCCCGGCTTTGGGGCTTAACTATGGCTACACCTTC. The chain combines TRBV7-8 with TRBJ1-2, with a possible D match to TRBD1 (5 bases). Germline CDR1 reads SGHVS; CDR2 reads FQNEAQ. Trimming stripped 4 bases from V and 1 base from J, with 16 bases between. There are 16 residues in the CDR3. Combining the CDR3 with reference TRBV7-8 and TRBJ1-2 gives the whole variable domain GAGVSQSPRYKVAKRGQDVALRCDPISGHVSLFWYQQALGQGPEFLTYFQNEAQLDKSGLPSDRFFAERPEGSVSTLKIQRTQQEDSAVYLCASSSPALGLNYGYTFGSGTRLTVV.

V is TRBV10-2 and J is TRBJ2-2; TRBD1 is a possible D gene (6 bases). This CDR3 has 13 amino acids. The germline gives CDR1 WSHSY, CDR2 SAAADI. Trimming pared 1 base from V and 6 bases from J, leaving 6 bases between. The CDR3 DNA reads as TGCGCCAGCAGTGAGTGGGGGCCCGGGGAGCTGTTTTTT. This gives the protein CASSEWGPGELFF.

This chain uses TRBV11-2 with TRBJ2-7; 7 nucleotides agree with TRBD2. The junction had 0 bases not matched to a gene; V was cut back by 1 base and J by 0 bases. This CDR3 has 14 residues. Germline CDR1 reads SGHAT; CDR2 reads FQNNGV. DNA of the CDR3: TGTGCCAGCAGCTTAGCGGGAGGCTCCTACGAGCAGTACTTC. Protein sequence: CASSLAGGSYEQYF.

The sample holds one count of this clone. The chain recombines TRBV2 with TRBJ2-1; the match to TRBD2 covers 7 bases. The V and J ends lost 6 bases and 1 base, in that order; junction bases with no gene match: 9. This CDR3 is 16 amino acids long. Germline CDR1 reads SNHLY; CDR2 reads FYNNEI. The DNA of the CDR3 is TGTGCCAGCAGCGATCCGGCTAGCGGTTCCTACAATGAGCAGTTCTTC. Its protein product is CASSDPASGSYNEQFF.

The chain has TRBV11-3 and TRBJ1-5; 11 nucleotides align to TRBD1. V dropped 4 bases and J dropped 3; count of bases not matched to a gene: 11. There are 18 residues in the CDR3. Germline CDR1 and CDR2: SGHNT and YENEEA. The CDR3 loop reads CASSSRPGTGGINQPQHF. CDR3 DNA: TGTGCCAGCAGCTCCCGTCCCGGGACAGGGGGTATCAATCAGCCCCAGCATTTT.

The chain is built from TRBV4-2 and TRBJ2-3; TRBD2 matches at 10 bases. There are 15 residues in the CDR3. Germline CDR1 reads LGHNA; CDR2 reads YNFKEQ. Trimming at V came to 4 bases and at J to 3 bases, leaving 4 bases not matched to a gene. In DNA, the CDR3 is TGTGCCAGCAGCCTCATAGCGGGAGGAACAGATACGCAGTATTTT. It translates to CASSLIAGGTDTQYF.

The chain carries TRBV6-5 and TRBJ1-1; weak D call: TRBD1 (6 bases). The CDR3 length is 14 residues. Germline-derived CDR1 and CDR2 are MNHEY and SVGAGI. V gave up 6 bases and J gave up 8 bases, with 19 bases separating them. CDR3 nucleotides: TGTGCCAGCAGGGCCGACAGGACTGAGGCCGAAGCTTTCTTT. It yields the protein CASRADRTEAEAFF.

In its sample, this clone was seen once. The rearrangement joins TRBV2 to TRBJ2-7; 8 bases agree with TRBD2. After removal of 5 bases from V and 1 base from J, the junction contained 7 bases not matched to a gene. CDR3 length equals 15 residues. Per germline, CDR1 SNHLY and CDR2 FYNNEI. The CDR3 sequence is CASSPLASGSYEQYF. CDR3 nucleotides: TGTGCCAGCAGTCCTTTGGCTAGCGGGTCCTACGAGCAGTACTTC.

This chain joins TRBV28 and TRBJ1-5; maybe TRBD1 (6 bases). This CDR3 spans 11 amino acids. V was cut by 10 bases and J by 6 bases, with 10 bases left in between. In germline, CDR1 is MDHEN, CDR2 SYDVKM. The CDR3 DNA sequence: TGTGCCACCAGGGGAGGTCAGCCCCAGCATTTT. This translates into CATRGGQPQHF.

The CDR3 spells CATSPGGARHGYTF. In DNA form, the CDR3 reads TGTGCCACCAGCCCGGGAGGGGCGAGACACGGCTACACCTTC. The chain joins TRBV15 to TRBJ1-2, with TRBD1 as a possible D gene (5 bases). Germline V gene data show CDR1 as LNHNV and CDR2 as YYDKDF (reference sequence). The CDR3 runs to 14 residues. V lost 5 bases to trimming and J lost 8 bases, with 18 bases between them.

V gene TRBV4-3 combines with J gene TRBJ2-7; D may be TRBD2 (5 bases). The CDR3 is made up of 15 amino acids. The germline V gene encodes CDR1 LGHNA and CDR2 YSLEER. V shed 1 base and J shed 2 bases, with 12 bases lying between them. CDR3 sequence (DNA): TGCGCCAGCAGCCAAGGAACTAGTAGGGCCTACGAGCAGTACTTC. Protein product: CASSQGTSRAYEQYF.

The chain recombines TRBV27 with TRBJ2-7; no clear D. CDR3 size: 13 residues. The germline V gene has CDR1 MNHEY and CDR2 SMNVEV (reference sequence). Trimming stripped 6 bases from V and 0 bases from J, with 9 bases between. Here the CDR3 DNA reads TGTGCCAGCAGACTTTTAAGCTCCTACGAGCAGTACTTC. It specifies CASRLLSSYEQYF.

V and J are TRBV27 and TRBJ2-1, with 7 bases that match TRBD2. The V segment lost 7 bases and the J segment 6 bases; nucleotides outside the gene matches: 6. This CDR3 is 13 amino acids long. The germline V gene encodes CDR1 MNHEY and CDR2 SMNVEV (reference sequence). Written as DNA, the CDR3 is TGTGCCAGCATGATTGGGGGGGGCAATGAGCAGTTCTTC. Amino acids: CASMIGGGNEQFF.

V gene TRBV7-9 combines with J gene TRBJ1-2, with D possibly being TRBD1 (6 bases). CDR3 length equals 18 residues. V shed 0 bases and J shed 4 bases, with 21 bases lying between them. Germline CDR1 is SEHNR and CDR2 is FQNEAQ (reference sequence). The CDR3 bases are TGTGCCAGCAGCTTAGCGTTAGGAGACAGGATCCTAAGCTATGGCTACACCTTC. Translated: CASSLALGDRILSYGYTF.

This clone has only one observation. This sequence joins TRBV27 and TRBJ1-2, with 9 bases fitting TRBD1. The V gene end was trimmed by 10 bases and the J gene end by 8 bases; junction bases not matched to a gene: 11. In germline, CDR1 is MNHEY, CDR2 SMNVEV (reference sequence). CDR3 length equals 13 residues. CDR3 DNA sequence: TGTGCCACCGCGCCGGGACAGGGTTTCGGCTACACCTTC. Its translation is CATAPGQGFGYTF.

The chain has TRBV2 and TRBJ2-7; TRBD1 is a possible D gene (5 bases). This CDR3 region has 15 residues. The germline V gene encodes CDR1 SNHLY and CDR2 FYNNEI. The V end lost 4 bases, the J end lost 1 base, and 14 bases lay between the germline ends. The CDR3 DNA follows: TGTGCCAGCAGTGCGGTGGGGCTCCCTTCCTACGAGCAGTACTTC. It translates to CASSAVGLPSYEQYF.

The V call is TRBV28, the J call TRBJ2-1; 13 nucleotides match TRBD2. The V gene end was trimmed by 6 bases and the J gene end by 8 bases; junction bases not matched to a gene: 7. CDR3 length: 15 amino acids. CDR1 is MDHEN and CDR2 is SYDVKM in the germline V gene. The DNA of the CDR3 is TGTGCCAGCAGAGCCGGACTAGCGGGAGTCCATGAGCAGTTCTTC. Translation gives CASRAGLAGVHEQFF. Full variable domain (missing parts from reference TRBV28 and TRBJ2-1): DVKVTQSSRYLVKRTGEKVFLECVQDMDHENMFWYRQDPGLGLRLIYFSYDVKMKEKGDIPEGYSVSREKKERFSLILESASTNQTSMYLCASRAGLAGVHEQFFGPGTRLTVL.

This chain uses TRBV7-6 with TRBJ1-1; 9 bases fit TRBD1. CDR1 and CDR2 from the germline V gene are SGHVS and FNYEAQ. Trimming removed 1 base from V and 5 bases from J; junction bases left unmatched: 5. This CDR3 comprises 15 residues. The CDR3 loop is CASSLGTGEMTEAFF. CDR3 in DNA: TGTGCCAGCAGCTTAGGGACAGGGGAGATGACTGAAGCTTTCTTT. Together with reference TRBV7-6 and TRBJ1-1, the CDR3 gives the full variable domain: GAGVSQSPRYKVTKRGQDVALRCDPISGHVSLYWYRQALGQGPEFLTYFNYEAQQDKSGLPNDRFSAERPEGSISTLTIQRTEQRDSAMYRCASSLGTGEMTEAFFGQGTRLTVV.